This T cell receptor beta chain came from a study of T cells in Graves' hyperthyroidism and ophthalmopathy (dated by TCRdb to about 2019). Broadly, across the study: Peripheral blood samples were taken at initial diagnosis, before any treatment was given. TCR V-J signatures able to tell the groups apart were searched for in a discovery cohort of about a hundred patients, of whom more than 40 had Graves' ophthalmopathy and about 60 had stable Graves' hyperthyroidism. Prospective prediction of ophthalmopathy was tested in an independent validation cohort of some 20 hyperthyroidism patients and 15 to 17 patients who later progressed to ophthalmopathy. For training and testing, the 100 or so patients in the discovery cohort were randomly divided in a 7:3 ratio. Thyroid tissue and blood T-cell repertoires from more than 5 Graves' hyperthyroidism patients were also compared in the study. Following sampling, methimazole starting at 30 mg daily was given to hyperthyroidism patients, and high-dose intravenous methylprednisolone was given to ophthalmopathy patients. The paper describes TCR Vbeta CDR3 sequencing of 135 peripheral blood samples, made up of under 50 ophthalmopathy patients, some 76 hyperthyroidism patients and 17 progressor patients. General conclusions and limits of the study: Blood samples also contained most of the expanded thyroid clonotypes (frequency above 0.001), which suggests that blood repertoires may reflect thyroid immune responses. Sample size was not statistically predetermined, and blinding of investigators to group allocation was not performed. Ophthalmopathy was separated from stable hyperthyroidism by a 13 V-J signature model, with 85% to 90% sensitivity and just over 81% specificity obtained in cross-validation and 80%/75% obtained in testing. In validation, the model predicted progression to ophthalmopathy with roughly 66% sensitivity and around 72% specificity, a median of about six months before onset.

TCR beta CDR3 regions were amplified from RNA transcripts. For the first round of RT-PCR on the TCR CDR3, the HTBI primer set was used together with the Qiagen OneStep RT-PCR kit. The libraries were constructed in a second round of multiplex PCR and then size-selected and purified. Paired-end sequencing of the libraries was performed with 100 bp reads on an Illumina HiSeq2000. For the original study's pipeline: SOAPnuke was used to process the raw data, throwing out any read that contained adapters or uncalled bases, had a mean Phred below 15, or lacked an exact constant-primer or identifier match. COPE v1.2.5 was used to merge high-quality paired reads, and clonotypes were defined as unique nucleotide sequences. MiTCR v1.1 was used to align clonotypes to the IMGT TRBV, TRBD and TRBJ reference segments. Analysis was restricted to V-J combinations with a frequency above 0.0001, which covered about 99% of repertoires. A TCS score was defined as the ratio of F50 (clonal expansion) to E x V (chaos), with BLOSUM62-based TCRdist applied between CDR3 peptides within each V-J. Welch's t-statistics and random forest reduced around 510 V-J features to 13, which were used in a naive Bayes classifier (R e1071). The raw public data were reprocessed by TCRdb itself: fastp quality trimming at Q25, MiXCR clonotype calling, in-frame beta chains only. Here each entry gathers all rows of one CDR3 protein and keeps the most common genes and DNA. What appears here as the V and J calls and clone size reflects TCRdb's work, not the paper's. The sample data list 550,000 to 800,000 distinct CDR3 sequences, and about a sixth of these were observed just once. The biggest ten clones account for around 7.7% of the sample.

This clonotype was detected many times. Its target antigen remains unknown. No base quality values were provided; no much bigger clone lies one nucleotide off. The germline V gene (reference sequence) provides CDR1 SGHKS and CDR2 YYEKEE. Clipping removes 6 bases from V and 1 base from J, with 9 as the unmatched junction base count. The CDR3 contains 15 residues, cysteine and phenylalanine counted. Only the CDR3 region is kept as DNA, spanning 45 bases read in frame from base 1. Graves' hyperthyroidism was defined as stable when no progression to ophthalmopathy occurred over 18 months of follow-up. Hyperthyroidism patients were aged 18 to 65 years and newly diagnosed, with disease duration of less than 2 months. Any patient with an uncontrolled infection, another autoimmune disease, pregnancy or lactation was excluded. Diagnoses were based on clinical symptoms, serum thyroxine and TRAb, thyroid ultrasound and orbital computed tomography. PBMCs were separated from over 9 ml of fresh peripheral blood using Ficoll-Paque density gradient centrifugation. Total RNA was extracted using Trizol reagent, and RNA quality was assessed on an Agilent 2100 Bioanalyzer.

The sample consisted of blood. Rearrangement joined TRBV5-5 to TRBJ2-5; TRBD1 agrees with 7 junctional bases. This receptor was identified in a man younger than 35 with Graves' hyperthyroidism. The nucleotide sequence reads TGTGCCAGCATCTTAGGGGACAGCCTCCAAGAGACCCAGTACTTC. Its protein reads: CASILGDSLQETQYF.